This paragraph reports one T cell receptor beta chain. This clonotype was picked up many times. Its target antigen remains unknown. Base qualities are not provided; no much larger clone lies one nucleotide away. Library method: PCR. Sequenced on an Illumina HiSeq 2500. Molecular barcoding was employed in the preparation of TCR libraries, with unique molecular identifiers being used to normalize TCRbeta repertoire quantification. TCRdb passed the public sequencing reads through fastp at Q25 and MiXCR, retaining productive beta sequences. Rows with a matching CDR3 protein are joined into one entry that keeps the most common DNA and genes. The sample contains around 450,000 distinct CDR3 sequences, more than 9% of them found a single time. 2% of the sample is held by the ten biggest clonotypes. This sample is part of a study of T-cell reconstitution after alpha-beta-depleted transplantation in children (dated by TCRdb to 2016 to 2017). With respect to the entire study: Using TCR repertoire profiling, the study quantitatively followed how T-cell immune reconstitution unfolded in children after TCRalphabeta/CD19-depleted allogeneic hematopoietic cell transplantation. The full study reports these points: Over subsequent months, a decline in hyperexpanded clone frequencies was noted, and after one year, T-cell counts and TCRbeta diversity were mostly ascribed to newly produced T cells. In some patients, the high TCRbeta diversity seen at day 60 was put down to recipient T cells and intrathymic progenitors that had survived conditioning. Apparently early alphabetaT-cell count recovery about two months after transplant reportedly relied on only several hundred rapidly expanded clones derived from non-depleted graft cells.

Cut back by 4 bases and 6 bases, the V and J ends lie 22 bases apart. The CDR3 covers 17 residues, taking in both the cysteine and the phenylalanine. The DNA shown is the 51-base CDR3, in frame from base 1. Explained via the paper, the treatment or condition label denotes: allogeneic hematopoietic cell transplantation with graft depleted of TCRalphabeta T cells and CD19 B cells. TCRalphabeta/CD19-depleted allogeneic hematopoietic cell grafts were given to the transplant recipients, all of whom were children. The material was PBMCs, obtained before TCRalphabeta/CD19-depleted stem cell transplant. This clonotype was sampled from a child aged 2-9 years with inherited bone marrow failure, due to receive a stem cell transplant. The V and J genes are TRBV12-3 or TRBV12-4 and TRBJ1-5; confidence is insufficient to name the D gene. The DNA sequence is as follows: TGTGCCAGCAGTTCAACCAATACAGCCACTCCCGGTCAGCCCCAGCATTTT. Translated, this gives CASSSTNTATPGQPQHF.